The source of this T cell receptor (beta chain) is a study of blood T cell repertoires in COVID-19. Background on the study: Sample material is recorded as cDNA or gDNA derived from T cells, B-cell-depleted T cells, or PBMCs.

Cohort 3 donors were reported recovered after two negative PCRs, clearance, or symptom resolution. Authors' analysis steps: Amplified reference gene primers provided the basis for estimating nucleated cell counts. Only in-frame clones appear in the TCRdb table, and some are missing; sequencing was by immunoSEQ multiplex PCR. V and J calls and clone size are given by that table; D and trimming were obtained from the DNA. The table lists under 300,000 clones, around 85% of them singletons, with 1.9% in the top ten. This CDR3 is 13 amino acids long. V was cut by 4 bases and J by 2 bases, with 8 bases left in between. Germline CDR1 is SNHLY and CDR2 is FYNNEI.

Sequencing was done on a sample of PBMCs or T cells enriched from blood (not recorded which). This TCR came from a woman aged 45-65 years who had recovered from COVID-19. The chain couples TRBV2 to TRBJ2-5, with D perhaps TRBD1 (5 bases). This chain's CDR3 is CASSGTWQETQYF. In DNA, the CDR3 is TGTGCCAGCAGTGGGACATGGCAAGAGACCCAGTACTTC. The full variable domain, in which reference TRBV2 and TRBJ2-5 provide the parts outside the CDR3, is EPEVTQTPSHQVTQMGQEVILRCVPISNHLYFYWYRQILGQKVEFLVSFYNNEISEKSEIFDDQFSVERPDGSNFTLKIRSTKLEDSAMYFCASSGTWQETQYFGPGTRLLVL.